Listed here are 9 T cell receptor beta chains from one sample, sequenced in a study of cytomegalovirus exposure and HLA in healthy donors. 60 Vbeta and 13 Jbeta primers were used in PCR. Assay: immunoSEQ multiplex PCR; the TCRdb copy retains only in-frame clones and omits some. The top ten clones hold 1.5% to 2% of a sample with a few hundred thousand clones, about nine tenths of them seen once. Sequencing was performed on PBMCs. Every receptor here comes from a girl aged 2-10 years in good health and CMV-seronegative.

This chain uses TRBV14 with TRBJ1-2; D is possibly TRBD1 (5 bases). V was cut by 3 bases and J by 7 bases, with 15 bases left in between. The CDR3 sequence is 14 residues long. CDR1 is SGHDN and CDR2 is FVKESK in the germline V gene. The CDR3 spells CASSQTQGYSGYTF. The DNA for the CDR3 is TGTGCCAGCAGCCAGACGCAGGGTTATTCTGGCTACACCTTC.

This clone appeared a single time. The chain combines TRBV4-2 with TRBJ2-7; D is unresolved. Germline assignment: CDR1 LGHNA and CDR2 YNFKEQ. The CDR3 is 13 amino acids. V lost 0 bases to trimming and J lost 7 bases, with 10 bases between them. Here the CDR3 reads CASSQEQTKEQYF. In DNA form, the CDR3 reads TGTGCCAGCAGCCAAGAACAGACAAAAGAGCAGTACTTC.

The V and J genes are TRBV15 and TRBJ2-1; 12 nucleotides align to TRBD1. There are 15 residues in the CDR3. Germline CDR1 is LNHNV and CDR2 is YYDKDF (reference sequence). V gave up 7 bases and J gave up 8 bases; unmatched junction bases: 9. The CDR3: CATKMRDRGLDEQFF. The CDR3 DNA is TGTGCCACCAAAATGCGGGACAGGGGGCTTGATGAGCAGTTCTTC. Full variable domain (missing parts from reference TRBV15 and TRBJ2-1): DAMVIQNPRYQVTQFGKPVTLSCSQTLNHNVMYWYQQKSSQAPKLLFHYYDKDFNNEADTPDNFQSRRPNTSFCFLDIRSPGLGDTAMYLCATKMRDRGLDEQFFGPGTRLTVL.

The chain combines TRBV25-1 with TRBJ1-5; 10 nucleotides match TRBD1. From germline, CDR1 is MGHDK and CDR2 SYGVNS. V gave up 7 bases and J gave up 6 bases; unmatched junction bases: 3. This CDR3 spans 13 amino acids. Written as DNA, the CDR3 is TGTGCCAGCACCGGGACAGGGGTTCAGCCCCAGCATTTT. It specifies CASTGTGVQPQHF.

The chain carries TRBV29-1 and TRBJ2-1; TRBD2 agrees at 8 bases. The CDR3 extends over 15 amino acids. CDR1 is SQVTM and CDR2 is ANQGSEA in the germline V gene. V dropped 3 bases and J dropped 3; count of bases not matched to a gene: 7. The CDR3 DNA sequence: TGCAGCGTTGAGGCTAGCGGGTCGATCTACAATGAGCAGTTCTTC. This gives the protein CSVEASGSIYNEQFF.

The chain links TRBV7-9 to TRBJ1-2; D may be TRBD1 (5 bases). V lost 5 bases to trimming and J lost 4 bases, with 14 bases between them. Looked up from germline, CDR1 is SEHNR and CDR2 is FQNEAQ (reference sequence). This CDR3 region has 14 residues. The CDR3 protein is CASSLISDSYGYTF. As DNA, the CDR3 is TGTGCCAGCAGCCTAATATCCGACAGCTATGGCTACACCTTC.

The rearrangement uses TRBV7-9 and TRBJ1-4; D is perhaps TRBD1 (6 bases). CDR3 length equals 14 residues. The germline V gene has CDR1 SEHNR and CDR2 FQNEAQ (reference sequence). With 8 bases removed from V and 5 bases from J, the gap between germline ends came to 15 bases. CDR3 DNA sequence: TGTGCCAGCGGTGAGACAGGCATAAATGAAAAACTGTTTTTT. Amino acid sequence: CASGETGINEKLFF.

This clone came up once. The DNA is omitted, as the CDR3 cannot be located on it reliably, and the CDR3 follows TCRdb's listing. This rearrangement joins TRBV19 to TRBJ2-7; the table's TRBD1 call for D was not verified on the DNA. The CDR3 length equals 18 residues, ends included. Germline values: CDR1 LNHDA, CDR2 SQIVND (reference sequence). The CDR3 is CASSISGPAGGSIYEQYF.

This rearrangement joins TRBV7-8 to TRBJ2-2, with 13 positions matching TRBD2. Looked up from germline, CDR1 is SGHVS and CDR2 is FQNEAQ. Trimming cost V 6 bases and J 5 bases; bases outside gene matches: 21. The CDR3 is 21 amino acids. As DNA, the CDR3 is TGTGCCAGCAGTCTTGGGACAGCCGGGACTAGCGGGACCGAGGGAACCGGGGAGCTGTTTTTT. Translating it yields CASSLGTAGTSGTEGTGELFF.